This T cell receptor beta chain stems from a study of blood T cell repertoires in COVID-19. The overall study: Sites in the United States, Italy and Spain provided acute and convalescent COVID-19 samples.

Produced via immunoSEQ multiplex PCR; TCRdb's table is partial and in-frame only. The table lists 200,000 to 300,000 clones, 82% of them singletons. The CDR3 has 14 residues. Germline CDR1 and CDR2: KGHSH and LQKENI. Trimming stripped 6 bases from V and 2 bases from J, with 13 bases between. The J gene is TRBJ1-2, the V gene TRBV18; D may be TRBD1 (5 bases). This sequence originates from a woman in her sixties or seventies with active or convalescent COVID-19. Sample: peripheral blood. The CDR3 reads CASSDQGRNYGYTF. Here the CDR3 DNA reads TGTGCCAGCTCTGACCAGGGCCGCAACTATGGCTACACCTTC.